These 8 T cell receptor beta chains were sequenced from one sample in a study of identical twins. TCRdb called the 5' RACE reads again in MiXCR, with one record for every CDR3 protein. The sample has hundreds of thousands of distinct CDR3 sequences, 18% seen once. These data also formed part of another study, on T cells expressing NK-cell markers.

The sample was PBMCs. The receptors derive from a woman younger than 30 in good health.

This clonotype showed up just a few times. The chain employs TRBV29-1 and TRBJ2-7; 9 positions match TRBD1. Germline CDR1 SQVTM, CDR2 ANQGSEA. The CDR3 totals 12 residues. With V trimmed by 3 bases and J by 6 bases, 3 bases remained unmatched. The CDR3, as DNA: TGCAGCGTTGAGGGACAGGGAGCCGAGCAGTACTTC. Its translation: CSVEGQGAEQYF.

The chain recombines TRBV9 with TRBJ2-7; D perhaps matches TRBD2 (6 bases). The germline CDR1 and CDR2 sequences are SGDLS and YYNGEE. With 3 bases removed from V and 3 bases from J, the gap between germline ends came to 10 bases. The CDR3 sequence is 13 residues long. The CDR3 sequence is CASSDSGNYEQYF. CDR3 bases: TGTGCCAGCAGCGATAGCGGAAACTACGAGCAGTACTTC.

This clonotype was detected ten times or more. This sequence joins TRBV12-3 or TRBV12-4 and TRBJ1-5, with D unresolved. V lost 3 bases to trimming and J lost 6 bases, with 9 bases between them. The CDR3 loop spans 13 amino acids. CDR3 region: CASSLEGRQPQHF. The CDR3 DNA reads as TGTGCCAGCAGTTTGGAAGGTCGTCAGCCCCAGCATTTT.

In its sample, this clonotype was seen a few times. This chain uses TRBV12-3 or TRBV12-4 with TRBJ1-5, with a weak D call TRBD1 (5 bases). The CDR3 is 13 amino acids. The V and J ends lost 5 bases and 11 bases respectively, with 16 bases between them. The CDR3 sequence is CASSRTPVRAQHF. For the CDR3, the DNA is TGTGCCAGCAGTAGGACACCAGTTAGGGCCCAGCATTTT.

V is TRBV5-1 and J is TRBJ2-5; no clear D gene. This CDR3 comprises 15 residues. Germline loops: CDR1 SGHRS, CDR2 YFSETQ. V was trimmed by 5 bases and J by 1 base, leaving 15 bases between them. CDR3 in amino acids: CASRSYPGSQETQYF. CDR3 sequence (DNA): TGCGCCAGCAGGAGCTATCCGGGTTCCCAAGAGACCCAGTACTTC.

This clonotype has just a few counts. The CDR3 region has the DNA TGTGCCAGCAGTTACTCAGGTCGGGGGGAGCTGTTTTTT. This encodes CASSYSGRGELFF. The J gene is TRBJ2-2, the V gene TRBV6-5; D is unclear. Between the trimmed V and J ends, which lost 0 bases and 8 bases, there was a span of 7 bases. The CDR3 runs 13 residues. Germline CDR1 reads MNHEY; CDR2 reads SVGAGI.

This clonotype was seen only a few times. CDR3 amino acids: CASSYEGGRGDTQYF. The DNA of the CDR3 is TGTGCCAGCAGTTACGAGGGAGGGCGCGGGGATACGCAGTATTTT. This chain connects TRBV6-5 to TRBJ2-3, with 7 bases that match TRBD2. Germline V gene sequence: CDR1 MNHEY, CDR2 SVGAGI. The CDR3 consists of 15 residues. With V trimmed by 2 bases and J by 6 bases, 8 bases remained unmatched.

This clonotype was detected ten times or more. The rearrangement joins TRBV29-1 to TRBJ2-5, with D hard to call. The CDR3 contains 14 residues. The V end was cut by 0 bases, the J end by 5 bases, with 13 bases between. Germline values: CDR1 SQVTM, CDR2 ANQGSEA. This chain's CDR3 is CSVEESLNTETQYF. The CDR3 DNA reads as TGCAGCGTTGAAGAGAGTCTTAACACGGAGACCCAGTACTTC. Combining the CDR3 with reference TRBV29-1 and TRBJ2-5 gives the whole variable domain SAVISQKPSRDICQRGTSLTIQCQVDSQVTMMFWYRQQPGQSLTLIATANQGSEATYESGFVIDKFPISRPNLTFSTLTVSNMSPEDSSIYLCSVEESLNTETQYFGPGTRLLVL.